The rows below give T cell receptor beta chains drawn from one sample of a study of shared clonotypes between healthy human individuals. Repertoires were generated with immunoSEQ multiplex PCR, while TCRdb's copy carries only in-frame clones and drops some. The table shows some 2,400,000 clones, with approximately 94% occurring only once. The sequenced material came from naive CD4+ T cells sorted from blood. The receptors here all came from a man younger than 35 in good health. The CDR3 runs from the conserved cysteine through the conserved F or W. D genes are given only for firm matches. The size field is filled for only some rows; it gives once, few, many or a size class.

d_call	v_call	j_call	clone_size	cdr3_aa	cdr3_nt
NA	TRBV5-1	TRBJ2-3	NA	CASSLAPPTDTQYF	TGCGCCAGCAGCTTAGCGCCTCCCACAGATACGCAGTATTTT
NA	TRBV5-1	TRBJ2-3	NA	CASSAYSTDTQYF	TGCGCCAGCAGCGCTTATAGCACAGATACGCAGTATTTT
NA	TRBV7-9	TRBJ2-5	once	CACGVQETQYF	TGTGCCTGCGGGGTCCAAGAGACCCAGTACTTC
NA	TRBV30	TRBJ1-1	NA	CAWKENTEAFF	TGTGCCTGGAAGGAGAACACTGAAGCTTTCTTT
TRBD1	TRBV29-1	TRBJ1-1	NA	CSAGQANTEAFF	TGCAGCGCGGGACAGGCGAACACTGAAGCTTTCTTT
NA	TRBV19	TRBJ2-3	NA	CASSTAASNIDTQYF	TGTGCCAGTAGTACGGCCGCCAGCAACATTGATACGCAGTATTTT
TRBD2	TRBV11-3	TRBJ2-1	NA	CASSSKLAGGLNEQFF	TGTGCCAGCAGCTCCAAGCTAGCGGGGGGACTCAATGAGCAGTTCTTC
NA	TRBV10-2	TRBJ1-2	NA	CASLRSGLHYGYTF	TGCGCCAGCTTAAGGTCAGGGCTTCACTATGGCTACACCTTC
NA	TRBV7-9	TRBJ2-1	NA	CASSLSYASAEQFF	TGTGCCAGCAGCTTAAGTTATGCTAGCGCAGAGCAGTTCTTC
NA	TRBV19	TRBJ1-2	NA	CAASGEINYGYTF	TGTGCCGCCTCAGGGGAGATTAACTATGGCTACACCTTC
NA	TRBV4-3	TRBJ2-1	NA	CASSQDYREYEQFF	TGCGCCAGCAGCCAAGATTACCGGGAATATGAGCAGTTCTTC
NA	TRBV6-6	TRBJ1-6	once	CASSGRTADSPLHF	TGTGCCAGCAGTGGCAGGACAGCGGATTCACCCCTCCACTTT
NA	TRBV27	TRBJ1-2	NA	CASSLSGPSGYGYTF	TGTGCCAGCAGTTTATCGGGGCCGTCGGGCTATGGCTACACCTTC
TRBD1	TRBV2	TRBJ1-1	NA	CASSGQVSNTEAFF	TGTGCCAGCAGCGGACAGGTTTCAAACACTGAAGCTTTCTTT
NA	TRBV6-5	TRBJ2-7	NA	CASSRAGTSYEQYF	TGTGCCAGCAGTCGGGCCGGGACTTCCTACGAGCAGTACTTC
TRBD2	TRBV27	TRBJ2-1	NA	CASKPLAGVGPYNEQFF	TGTGCCAGCAAACCGCTAGCGGGAGTGGGGCCCTACAATGAGCAGTTCTTC
NA	TRBV11-3	TRBJ2-2	NA	CASSSGENTGELFF	TGTGCCAGCAGCTCGGGGGAGAACACCGGGGAGCTGTTTTTT
NA	TRBV6-5	TRBJ1-1	NA	CASRGTRMNTEAFF	TGTGCCAGCAGGGGGACCCGAATGAACACTGAAGCTTTCTTT
NA	TRBV12-5	TRBJ2-5	NA	CASGPGVGGTVETQYF	TGTGCTAGTGGTCCTGGGGTGGGTGGGACTGTTGAGACCCAGTACTTC
NA	TRBV27	TRBJ1-6	once	CASSPPNSPLHF	TGTGCCAGCAGCCCCCCTAATTCACCCCTCCACTTT
NA	TRBV5-6	TRBJ1-4	NA	CASSLAGGKLFF	TGTGCCAGCAGCTTGGCCGGGGGGAAACTGTTTTTT
TRBD1	TRBV6-5	TRBJ1-1	NA	CASRVNQGANTEAFF	TGTGCCAGCAGGGTAAACCAGGGGGCGAACACTGAAGCTTTCTTT
NA	TRBV18	TRBJ2-7	once	CASSEGHPYEQYF	TGTGCCAGCTCAGAGGGACACCCCTACGAGCAGTACTTC
NA	TRBV25-1	TRBJ1-4	NA	CASSESRGATNEKLFF	TGTGCCAGCAGTGAGTCCAGGGGTGCAACTAATGAAAAACTGTTTTTT
TRBD1	TRBV5-6	TRBJ1-2	NA	CASSRDRTYGYTF	TGTGCCAGCAGCAGGGACAGGACCTATGGCTACACCTTC
TRBD2	TRBV5-1	TRBJ2-3	once	CASSYGLAGGTDTQYF	TGCGCCAGCAGCTACGGACTAGCGGGGGGCACAGATACGCAGTATTTT
TRBD2	TRBV28	TRBJ2-3	NA	CASSNVEASGGAEDTQYF	TGTGCCAGCAGCAATGTGGAGGCTAGCGGGGGGGCTGAAGATACGCAGTATTTT
TRBD1	TRBV10-3	TRBJ1-6	NA	CAISEQGRSSPLHF	TGTGCCATCAGTGAACAGGGGAGAAGTTCACCCCTCCACTTT
TRBD1	TRBV6-6	TRBJ2-7	NA	CASSPRDRGIYEQYF	TGTGCCAGCAGCCCCCGGGACAGGGGAATTTACGAGCAGTACTTC
NA	TRBV5-1	TRBJ2-7	once	CASSLAGEYSYEQYF	TGCGCCAGCAGCTTGGCCGGGGAGTATTCCTACGAGCAGTACTTC
TRBD2	TRBV20-1	TRBJ2-5	NA	CSARLAETQYF	TGCAGTGCCCGACTAGCAGAGACCCAGTACTTC
NA	TRBV6-5	TRBJ1-6	NA	CASSQGVRVSPLHF	TGTGCCAGCAGTCAAGGGGTTCGGGTTTCACCCCTCCACTTT
NA	TRBV30	TRBJ2-7	NA	CAWSESNEQYF	TGTGCCTGGAGTGAGTCTAACGAGCAGTACTTC
NA	TRBV30	TRBJ2-3	NA	CAWSSGPLFTDTQYF	TGTGCCTGGTCCAGCGGGCCACTCTTCACAGATACGCAGTATTTT
TRBD2	TRBV7-2	TRBJ2-5	NA	CASSSRTSGGVETQYF	TGTGCCAGCAGCTCGAGGACTAGCGGGGGGGTAGAGACCCAGTACTTC
TRBD1	TRBV6-6	TRBJ2-5	NA	CASSYPGQGGSETQYF	TGTGCCAGCAGTTACCCGGGACAGGGGGGATCGGAGACCCAGTACTTC
TRBD2	TRBV7-6	TRBJ2-7	NA	CASSLGTSRFGEQYF	TGTGCCAGCAGCTTAGGGACTAGTCGTTTCGGCGAGCAGTACTTC
TRBD1	TRBV6-6	TRBJ2-7	NA	CASSPRGQQSYEQYF	TGTGCCAGCAGTCCCAGGGGACAGCAGTCCTACGAGCAGTACTTC
TRBD1	TRBV7-2	TRBJ1-2	NA	CASSLGTGGSYGYTF	TGTGCCAGCAGTCTGGGGACAGGGGGGAGCTATGGCTACACCTTC
TRBD1	TRBV7-8	TRBJ2-3	NA	CASSQTPGGIDTQYF	TGTGCCAGCAGCCAAACACCAGGGGGCATAGATACGCAGTATTTT
TRBD1	TRBV19	TRBJ2-7	NA	CASSIKAQGVFEQYF	TGTGCCAGTAGTATAAAGGCACAGGGGGTCTTCGAGCAGTACTTC
TRBD1	TRBV6-5	TRBJ1-1	NA	CASRGTVLTEAFF	TGTGCCAGCAGGGGGACAGTCCTCACTGAAGCTTTCTTT
TRBD2	TRBV4-3	TRBJ2-2	NA	CASSHSGTSGISGELFF	TGCGCCAGCAGCCATTCCGGGACTAGCGGGATATCCGGGGAGCTGTTTTTT
NA	TRBV5-1	TRBJ2-5	once	CASSFDSGSGTQYF	TGCGCCAGCAGCTTCGACAGTGGGTCAGGGACCCAGTACTTC
NA	TRBV2	TRBJ1-5	NA	CASSERGVGQPQHF	TGTGCCAGCAGTGAACGTGGGGTCGGTCAGCCCCAGCATTTT
TRBD2	TRBV27	TRBJ2-2	NA	CATFPLAGGQGGELFF	TGTGCCACCTTCCCACTGGCGGGGGGGCAAGGCGGGGAGCTGTTTTTT
NA	TRBV18	TRBJ2-2	NA	CASSHGTPGELFF	TGTGCCAGCTCACACGGGACTCCGGGGGAGCTGTTTTTT
NA	TRBV9	TRBJ1-1	NA	CASSVGGSGNTEAFF	TGTGCCAGCAGCGTAGGAGGAAGCGGGAACACTGAAGCTTTCTTT
TRBD1	TRBV7-2	TRBJ1-5	NA	CASSWDRASPQHF	TGTGCCAGCAGCTGGGACAGGGCGAGCCCCCAGCATTTT
NA	TRBV15	TRBJ1-1	NA	CATSRGVDKNTEAFF	TGTGCCACCAGCAGAGGCGTGGACAAGAACACTGAAGCTTTCTTT
NA	TRBV19	TRBJ2-7	NA	CATTTGSRGSYEQYF	TGTGCCACCACCACCGGCTCGCGGGGTTCCTACGAGCAGTACTTC
NA	TRBV27	TRBJ1-1	NA	CASRSEGDPNTEAFF	TGTGCCAGCAGATCCGAGGGGGACCCGAACACTGAAGCTTTCTTT
TRBD1	TRBV18	TRBJ1-5	NA	CASSPTTGGNQPQHF	TGTGCCAGCTCACCAACGACAGGGGGGAATCAGCCCCAGCATTTT
TRBD1	TRBV27	TRBJ1-4	NA	CASSRTGRFGEKLFF	TGTGCCAGCAGCAGGACAGGGAGATTTGGTGAAAAACTGTTTTTT
TRBD1	TRBV2	TRBJ1-5	NA	CASSGTGDYQPQHF	TGTGCCAGCAGCGGGACAGGGGATTATCAGCCCCAGCATTTT